The source of this T cell receptor (beta chain) is a study of T cell repertoires in cytomegalovirus infection (dated by TCRdb to the late 2010s). With respect to the entire study: Donor HLA type was relevant to the analysis, as public TCR beta signatures indicated carriage of CMV infection together with the matching HLA type.

Sequenced on an Illumina HiSeq 1500. The public sequencing data were trimmed at Q25 with fastp and processed into clonotypes with MiXCR by TCRdb, which kept only in-frame beta chains. Every entry covers one CDR3 protein and lists the most common genes and DNA from its rows. The sample has about 740,000 distinct CDR3 sequences on record, 35% of them singletons. Together, the top ten hold 2.8% of the sample. Notes on this clonotype: Which antigen it targets is not known. The record has no base qualities; no much larger clone is one base away.

The paper's findings and limits, for the study overall: The ex vivo response was dominated by HLA-C-restricted CMV-specific TCR beta clonotypes, and the single most frequent clonotype in two of eight donors was supplied by these HLA-C-restricted clonotypes. Cumulative frequency of public TCR beta family members discriminated carriers of CMV infection plus the relevant HLA type in this cohort and an independent 352-donor cohort.

The germline V gene provides CDR1 SGHRS and CDR2 YFSETQ. V is clipped by 4 bases and J by 5 bases, and the sequence between their germline boundaries is 13 bases long. The CDR3 goes from the cysteine to the phenylalanine over 14 residues. Only CDR3 DNA remains: 42 bases, in frame from the first base. The sequencing input was PBMCs. Recombination linked TRBV5-1 to TRBJ2-4; tentative D gene TRBD1, with 8 bases matching. The sequence derives from a human donor in good health (CMV status not recorded). Some clones in this sample may be carry-over from other donors' samples. The DNA sequence is as follows: TGCGCCAGCAGCCGGACAGGGAGGGAAAACATTCAGTACTTC. Its translation reads: CASSRTGRENIQYF. With all but the CDR3 taken from the reference TRBV5-1 and TRBJ2-4 genes, the full variable domain is: KAGVTQTPRYLIKTRGQQVTLSCSPISGHRSVSWYQQTPGQGLQFLFEYFSETQRNKGNFPGRFSGRQFSNSRSEMNVSTLELGDSALYLCASSRTGRENIQYFGAGTRLSVL.